The next 20 T cell receptor beta chains were all read from a single sample in a study of blood T cell repertoires in COVID-19 (dated by TCRdb to 2020 to 2022). Library preparation was by the immunoSEQ multiplex PCR assay. Sourced from immuneACCESS, this table was stored by TCRdb with only in-frame sequences that have V and J called. A share of the clones is absent; for the studies checked, an unresolved V gene accounts for under half, and the remainder has no known explanation. A total of 250,000 or so clones appear in this sample, roughly 86% of them only once. 2% to 3% of the sample comes from the top ten. Sequencing input: PBMCs or T cells enriched from blood (not recorded which). The receptors stem from a young woman with acute COVID-19.

This clone was counted once. This chain uses TRBV15 with TRBJ1-2, with 8 bases lining up with TRBD1. This CDR3 region has 12 residues. Germline V gene sequence: CDR1 LNHNV, CDR2 YYDKDF (reference sequence). V lost 9 bases and J lost 2; bases outside the gene matches: 2. CDR3 amino acids: CATRQGNYGYTF. The CDR3 nucleotides are TGTGCCACGCGACAGGGGAACTATGGCTACACCTTC.

This clone was seen only a few times. The V call is TRBV3-1 (or the pseudogene TRBV3-2), the J call TRBJ1-2, with D tentatively TRBD1 (5 bases). The germline V gene encodes CDR1 LGHDT and CDR2 YNNKEL (reference sequence). Trimming shortened V by 3 bases and J by 5 bases, and 19 bases separated the two germline ends. This CDR3 contains 16 residues. This CDR3 is CASSHVKWGDLYGYTF. In DNA form, the CDR3 reads TGTGCCAGCAGCCATGTAAAATGGGGGGACCTATATGGCTACACCTTC.

V is TRBV29-1 and J is TRBJ1-2, with 8 bases that match TRBD1. In germline, CDR1 is SQVTM, CDR2 ANQGSEA. V shed 5 bases, J shed 5 bases, and the junction held 19 bases outside the gene matches. The CDR3 has 17 amino acids. CDR3 sequence (DNA): TGCAGCGTTCTTTTGAGGACAGGGCCCCACGGAATTTATGGCTACACCTTC. Translating gives CSVLLRTGPHGIYGYTF.

The rearrangement links TRBV5-6 to TRBJ2-3; maybe TRBD1 (5 bases). CDR3 size: 13 residues. The germline V gene has CDR1 SGHDT and CDR2 YYEEEE. The germline V and J ends were trimmed by 2 bases and 2 bases, with 6 bases remaining between them. The CDR3 DNA reads as TGTGCCAGCAGCTTACAGGTCACAGATACGCAGTATTTT. Translating gives CASSLQVTDTQYF.

The chain couples TRBV27 to TRBJ1-1; D remains ambiguous. The ends were cut back, 0 bases at V and 1 base at J, with 12 bases in the middle. Per the germline V gene, CDR1 is MNHEY and CDR2 is SMNVEV (reference sequence). The CDR3 runs to 16 residues. The CDR3 DNA sequence: TGTGCCAGCAGTTTATCGAGATGGGAGGGGAACACTGAAGCTTTCTTT. This translates into CASSLSRWEGNTEAFF.

The chain links TRBV5-1 to TRBJ1-3; D is uncertain. The V and J ends lost 4 bases and 0 bases respectively, with 17 bases between them. The CDR3 is 17 amino acids. Germline CDR1 reads SGHRS; CDR2 reads YFSETQ. The CDR3 bases are TGCGCCAGCAGCACGGAGGGATTAGCGTACTCTGGAAACACCATATATTTT. This encodes CASSTEGLAYSGNTIYF.

CDR3 nucleotides: TGTGCCAGCAGTCGCCTTTACTCGAGTAACTATGGCTACACCTTC. It encodes CASSRLYSSNYGYTF. The chain is built from TRBV6-5 and TRBJ1-2, with D hard to call. Germline V gene sequence: CDR1 MNHEY, CDR2 SVGAGI. CDR3 length: 15 residues. V dropped 5 bases and J dropped 1 base, with 14 bases sitting between them.

The chain couples TRBV29-1 to TRBJ1-2; 7 nucleotides align to TRBD1. The germline V gene has CDR1 SQVTM and CDR2 ANQGSEA. Losses at the gene ends were 4 bases for V and 5 bases for J; bases not matched to a gene: 13. The CDR3 runs 15 residues. CDR3 loop: CSVGLGGQVLYGYTF. The CDR3, as DNA: TGCAGCGTTGGGTTAGGAGGACAGGTCCTTTATGGCTACACCTTC. Variable domain in full (rest from reference TRBV29-1 and TRBJ1-2): SAVISQKPSRDICQRGTSLTIQCQVDSQVTMMFWYRQQPGQSLTLIATANQGSEATYESGFVIDKFPISRPNLTFSTLTVSNMSPEDSSIYLCSVGLGGQVLYGYTFGSGTRLTVV.

This clone was recorded a few times. V gene TRBV20-1 combines with J gene TRBJ2-2; D unresolved. Germline assignment: CDR1 DFQATT and CDR2 SNEGSKA (reference sequence). The CDR3 is made up of 12 amino acids. V shed 3 bases and J shed 4 bases, with 6 bases lying between them. The CDR3, as DNA: TGCAGTGCTAGTATAGTCACCGGGGAGCTGTTTTTT. It encodes CSASIVTGELFF.

V usage is TRBV3-1 (or the pseudogene TRBV3-2) and J usage is TRBJ1-5; 8 nucleotides line up with TRBD1. This CDR3 is built from 14 residues. Germline V gives CDR1 LGHDT, CDR2 YNNKEL (reference sequence). Trimming took 0 bases from V and 7 from J; bases not matched to a gene: 2. The CDR3 sequence: CASSQDSGGQPQHF. CDR3 DNA: TGTGCCAGCAGCCAAGATTCAGGGGGCCAGCCCCAGCATTTT.

The chain combines TRBV5-1 with TRBJ2-1; 8 bases agree with TRBD1. This CDR3 is 13 amino acids long. V lost 4 bases to trimming and J lost 8 bases; unmatched junction nucleotides: 5. The germline V gene has CDR1 SGHRS and CDR2 YFSETQ. The CDR3 spells CASSKDRVDEQFF. The CDR3 region has the DNA TGCGCCAGCAGCAAGGACAGGGTGGATGAGCAGTTCTTC.

V and J are TRBV4-3 and TRBJ1-1; a possible D gene is TRBD1 (5 bases). CDR3 size: 14 residues. V dropped 2 bases and J dropped 5 bases, with 12 bases sitting between them. CDR1 LGHNA and CDR2 YSLEER come from the germline V gene. The CDR3 spells CASSQHRGGTEAFF. The CDR3 DNA reads as TGCGCCAGCAGCCAACACCGGGGGGGGACTGAAGCTTTCTTT.

This clone has more than one count but fewer than ten. The chain joins TRBV7-8 to TRBJ1-2; D unclear. The CDR3 contains 15 residues. CDR1 is SGHVS and CDR2 is FQNEAQ in the germline V gene. V dropped 4 bases and J dropped 5 bases, with 17 bases sitting between them. The chain's CDR3 is CASSSNSGEMYGYTF. For the CDR3, the DNA is TGTGCCAGCAGCTCTAACAGCGGGGAGATGTATGGCTACACCTTC. The whole variable domain, remainder taken from reference TRBV7-8 and TRBJ1-2, is GAGVSQSPRYKVAKRGQDVALRCDPISGHVSLFWYQQALGQGPEFLTYFQNEAQLDKSGLPSDRFFAERPEGSVSTLKIQRTQQEDSAVYLCASSSNSGEMYGYTFGSGTRLTVV.

A single count supports this clone. This chain joins TRBV11-3 and TRBJ2-5; D possibly corresponds to TRBD1 (6 bases). The V and J ends lost 4 bases and 2 bases respectively, with 11 bases between them. The germline CDR1 and CDR2 sequences are SGHNT and YENEEA. CDR3 length equals 14 residues. CDR3 amino acids: CASSSRTDQETQYF. Here the CDR3 DNA reads TGTGCCAGCAGCTCCAGGACAGATCAAGAGACCCAGTACTTC. Variable domain in full (rest from reference TRBV11-3 and TRBJ2-5): EAGVVQSPRYKIIEKKQPVAFWCNPISGHNTLYWYLQNLGQGPELLIRYENEEAVDDSQLPKDRFSAERLKGVDSTLKIQPAELGDSAVYLCASSSRTDQETQYFGPGTRLLVL.

This clone has more than one count but fewer than ten. This sequence joins TRBV19 and TRBJ1-6; D remains ambiguous. Germline CDR1 and CDR2: LNHDA and SQIVND (reference sequence). The CDR3 runs 14 residues. The ends were cut back, 5 bases at V and 4 bases at J, with 9 bases in the middle. DNA for the CDR3: TGTGCCAGTAGTGTTGGGAGTTATAATTCACCCCTCCACTTT. Protein: CASSVGSYNSPLHF.

This chain connects TRBV24-1 to TRBJ2-4; TRBD1 agrees at 8 bases. CDR1 is KGHDR and CDR2 is SFDVKD in the germline V gene. Losses at the gene ends were 4 bases for V and 8 bases for J; bases not matched to a gene: 0. The CDR3 runs 12 residues. The CDR3 nucleotides are TGTGCCACCAGTGAGGACAGGGACATTCAGTACTTC. This encodes CATSEDRDIQYF.

The chain recombines TRBV4-1 with TRBJ1-2; tentative D call: TRBD1 (5 bases). CDR1 and CDR2 (germline): MGHRA, YSYEKL. Trimming left V 2 bases short and J 8 bases short, with 12 bases between. This CDR3 contains 13 residues. Here the CDR3 reads CASSQQGGLGYTF. The CDR3 DNA follows: TGCGCCAGCAGCCAACAGGGAGGGTTAGGCTACACCTTC.

The chain uses TRBV18 and TRBJ2-3; 7 bases align to TRBD1. The V segment lost 4 bases and the J segment 4 bases; nucleotides outside the gene matches: 8. The CDR3 runs 15 residues. Germline V lookup: CDR1 KGHSH, CDR2 LQKENI. CDR3 coding DNA: TGTGCCAGCTCACGAAACGGGCAGGGGGCAGATACGCAGTATTTT. Translated: CASSRNGQGADTQYF.

The chain joins TRBV2 to TRBJ2-6; tentative D call: TRBD1 (6 bases). Trimming cost V 6 bases and J 3 bases, with 15 bases left between them. Germline CDR1 SNHLY, CDR2 FYNNEI. The CDR3 spans 16 residues. The CDR3 DNA follows: TGTGCCAGCAGCGCTCTCAGGGGAAGTGGGGCCAACGTCCTGACTTTC. Protein product: CASSALRGSGANVLTF.

The chain has TRBV27 and TRBJ1-5, with D possibly TRBD1 on 6 matching bases. With 5 bases removed from V and 4 bases from J, the gap between germline ends came to 9 bases. The CDR3 spans 13 residues. The germline gives CDR1 MNHEY, CDR2 SMNVEV (reference sequence). CDR3 sequence: CASSRDTNQPQHF. CDR3 nucleotides: TGTGCCAGCAGTCGGGACACTAATCAGCCCCAGCATTTT.